What follows are 17 T cell receptor beta chains derived from one specimen sequenced in a study of shared clonotypes between healthy human individuals. Profiling relied on immunoSEQ multiplex PCR, and the TCRdb table lists in-frame clones only, not all of them. The repertoire holds over 1.4 million clones, with 95% to 97% as singletons. Sequencing input: naive CD4+ T cells sorted from blood. Subset: CD45RA+ positively selected. Source of these receptors: a man in his thirties or forties in good health.

The rearrangement uses TRBV28 and TRBJ1-5; 7 bases agree with TRBD1. The V and J ends lost 7 bases and 1 base, in that order; junction bases with no gene match: 10. CDR1 and CDR2 from the germline V gene are MDHEN and SYDVKM. The CDR3 has 16 residues. The CDR3 loop reads CASTPQGEGSNQPQHF. The CDR3 DNA reads TGTGCCAGCACCCCCCAGGGGGAGGGCAGCAATCAGCCCCAGCATTTT.

The rearrangement joins TRBV27 to TRBJ2-5; 7 bases agree with TRBD1. This CDR3 contains 15 residues. V shed 6 bases, J shed 3 bases, and the junction held 10 bases outside the gene matches. Germline lookup yields CDR1 MNHEY and CDR2 SMNVEV (reference sequence). This CDR3 reads CASRRQGGLEETQYF. CDR3 DNA: TGTGCCAGCAGGAGACAGGGTGGTTTGGAAGAGACCCAGTACTTC.

The genes are TRBV7-9 and TRBJ2-5; 10 nucleotides agree with TRBD2. Germline V gene lookup returns CDR1 SEHNR and CDR2 FQNEAQ (reference sequence). With V trimmed by 4 bases and J by 13 bases, 6 bases remained unmatched. This CDR3 has 12 residues. CDR3 region: CASSSSGLAAYF. DNA of the CDR3: TGTGCCAGCAGCTCCTCAGGACTAGCGGCGTACTTC.

The V and J genes are TRBV5-1 and TRBJ1-5, with D uncertain. From germline, CDR1 is SGHRS and CDR2 YFSETQ. Trimming pared 4 bases from V and 4 bases from J, leaving 12 bases between. The CDR3 loop spans 14 amino acids. CDR3 residues: CASSPDSANQPQHF. CDR3 DNA sequence: TGCGCCAGCAGCCCGGACTCAGCAAATCAGCCCCAGCATTTT.

This clone was seen once. This sequence joins TRBV6-4 and TRBJ2-1, with a weak D call TRBD2 (6 bases). This CDR3 is 13 amino acids long. V lost 6 bases and J 7 bases, leaving 13 bases between the germline ends. The germline gives CDR1 MRHNA, CDR2 SNTAGT. The CDR3 loop reads CASRGGLENEQFF. CDR3 DNA: TGTGCCAGCAGGGGAGGACTCGAAAATGAGCAGTTCTTC.

V gene TRBV7-2 combines with J gene TRBJ2-5; D possibly corresponds to TRBD1 (6 bases). CDR1 is SGHTA, CDR2 FQGNSA, per germline. With 8 bases removed from V and 2 bases from J, the gap between germline ends came to 18 bases. The CDR3 contains 15 residues. This CDR3 is CASSPQRGSQETQYF. CDR3 DNA: TGTGCCAGCTCCCCCCAAAGGGGGTCTCAAGAGACCCAGTACTTC.

The chain recombines TRBV28 with TRBJ1-4, with D unclear. Trimming left V 3 bases short and J 0 bases short, with 11 bases between. This CDR3 has 16 amino acids. CDR1 MDHEN and CDR2 SYDVKM come from the germline V gene. CDR3 residues: CASSFSLGTTNEKLFF. DNA for the CDR3: TGTGCCAGCAGTTTTTCCCTGGGGACAACTAATGAAAAACTGTTTTTT.

The rearrangement uses TRBV27 and TRBJ2-1; 13 nucleotides match TRBD2. Trimming at V came to 6 bases and at J to 9 bases, leaving 11 bases not matched to a gene. Germline CDR1 is MNHEY and CDR2 is SMNVEV (reference sequence). The CDR3 is made up of 16 amino acids. CDR3 amino acids: CASRGTGTSGKFEQFF. The CDR3 DNA reads TGTGCCAGCAGGGGAACCGGGACTAGCGGGAAGTTTGAGCAGTTCTTC.

The chain has TRBV30 and TRBJ1-2; 10 nucleotides line up with TRBD1. V was pared by 1 base and J by 8 bases, with 10 bases of the junction left unmatched. The germline V gene has CDR1 GTSNPN and CDR2 SVGIG (reference sequence). The CDR3 has 15 amino acids. In DNA form, the CDR3 reads TGTGCCTGGAGTGGGGGACAGGGGAGTTTGGTGGGCTACACCTTC. This sequence encodes CAWSGGQGSLVGYTF.

This sequence joins TRBV15 and TRBJ2-7; maybe TRBD2 (6 bases). V was shortened by 6 bases and J by 6 bases, with 15 bases between the two germline ends. Germline V CDR1 and CDR2: LNHNV, YYDKDF (reference sequence). The CDR3 covers 13 residues. CDR3 DNA: TGTGCCACCAGTCTTGGGCGGGACCTCGAGCAGTACTTC. Encoded protein: CATSLGRDLEQYF.

This chain connects TRBV28 to TRBJ1-1, with D tentatively TRBD1 (5 bases). CDR3 length equals 12 residues. V gave up 6 bases and J gave up 3 bases, with 8 bases separating them. Germline V lookup: CDR1 MDHEN, CDR2 SYDVKM. CDR3 region: CASRVGDTEAFF. The CDR3 nucleotides are TGTGCCAGCAGGGTGGGGGACACTGAAGCTTTCTTT.

The chain joins TRBV5-1 to TRBJ2-1, with TRBD2 identical over 10 bases. The CDR3 totals 16 residues. CDR1 SGHRS and CDR2 YFSETQ come from the germline V gene. The V segment lost 4 bases and the J segment 6 bases; nucleotides outside the gene matches: 10. CDR3 sequence reads: CASSPLTSGQGNEQFF. CDR3 nucleotide sequence: TGCGCCAGCAGCCCCTTGACTAGCGGGCAAGGCAATGAGCAGTTCTTC.

This clone was seen just once. The CDR3 region has the DNA TGTGCCAGCAGTGAACCCGGGACAGGGAACACTGAAGCTTTCTTT. Its translation is CASSEPGTGNTEAFF. The V gene is TRBV6-1, the J gene TRBJ1-1; 8 bases line up with TRBD1. The CDR3 contains 15 residues. Germline loops: CDR1 MNHNS, CDR2 SASEGT. With 2 bases clipped from V and 1 base from J, the junction kept 3 bases outside the gene matches.

V gene TRBV13 combines with J gene TRBJ2-3, with TRBD1 as a possible D gene (5 bases). The CDR3 runs to 14 residues. The V end was cut by 0 bases, the J end by 5 bases, with 9 bases between. Germline CDR1 PRHDT, CDR2 FYEKMQ (reference sequence). The CDR3 coding sequence is TGTGCCAGCAGCTTAGGCTTAGGGGAAGATACGCAGTATTTT. It translates to CASSLGLGEDTQYF.

The chain recombines TRBV18 with TRBJ2-1; D remains unclear. Per germline, CDR1 KGHSH and CDR2 LQKENI. The CDR3 loop spans 15 amino acids. The V and J ends lost 3 bases and 3 bases respectively, with 12 bases between them. The CDR3: CASSPEGPHYNEQFF. The DNA for the CDR3 is TGTGCCAGCTCACCGGAAGGGCCCCACTACAATGAGCAGTTCTTC.

The CDR3 here is CASSFIMTGGETQYF. The CDR3 region has the DNA TGTGCCAGCAGCTTCATTATGACAGGGGGCGAGACCCAGTACTTC. The chain carries TRBV11-2 and TRBJ2-5, with 10 bases that match TRBD1. V lost 3 bases and J lost 5; bases outside the gene matches: 6. The CDR3 has 15 residues. Germline loops: CDR1 SGHAT, CDR2 FQNNGV.

V is TRBV2 and J is TRBJ2-5, with D tentatively TRBD2 (6 bases). The CDR3 runs 17 residues. Between the trimmed V and J ends, which lost 2 bases and 5 bases, there was a span of 21 bases. Germline CDR1 SNHLY, CDR2 FYNNEI. The CDR3 here is CASSERDWRTLVETQYF. The CDR3 coding sequence is TGTGCCAGCAGTGAAAGGGACTGGCGAACCCTTGTGGAGACCCAGTACTTC.